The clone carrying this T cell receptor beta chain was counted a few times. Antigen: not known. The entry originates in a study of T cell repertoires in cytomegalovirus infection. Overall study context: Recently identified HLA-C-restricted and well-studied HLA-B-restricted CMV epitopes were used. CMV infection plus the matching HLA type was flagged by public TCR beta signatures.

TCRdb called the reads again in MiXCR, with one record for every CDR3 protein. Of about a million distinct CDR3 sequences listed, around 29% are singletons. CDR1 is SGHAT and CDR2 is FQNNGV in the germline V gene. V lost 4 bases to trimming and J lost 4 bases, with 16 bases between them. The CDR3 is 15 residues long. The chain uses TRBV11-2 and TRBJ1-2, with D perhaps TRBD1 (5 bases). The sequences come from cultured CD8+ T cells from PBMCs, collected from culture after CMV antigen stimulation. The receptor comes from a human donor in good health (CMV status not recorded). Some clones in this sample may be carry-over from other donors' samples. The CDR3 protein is CASSSSPGGLYGYTF. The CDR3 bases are TGTGCCAGCAGCTCGTCCCCGGGGGGACTCTATGGCTACACCTTC.